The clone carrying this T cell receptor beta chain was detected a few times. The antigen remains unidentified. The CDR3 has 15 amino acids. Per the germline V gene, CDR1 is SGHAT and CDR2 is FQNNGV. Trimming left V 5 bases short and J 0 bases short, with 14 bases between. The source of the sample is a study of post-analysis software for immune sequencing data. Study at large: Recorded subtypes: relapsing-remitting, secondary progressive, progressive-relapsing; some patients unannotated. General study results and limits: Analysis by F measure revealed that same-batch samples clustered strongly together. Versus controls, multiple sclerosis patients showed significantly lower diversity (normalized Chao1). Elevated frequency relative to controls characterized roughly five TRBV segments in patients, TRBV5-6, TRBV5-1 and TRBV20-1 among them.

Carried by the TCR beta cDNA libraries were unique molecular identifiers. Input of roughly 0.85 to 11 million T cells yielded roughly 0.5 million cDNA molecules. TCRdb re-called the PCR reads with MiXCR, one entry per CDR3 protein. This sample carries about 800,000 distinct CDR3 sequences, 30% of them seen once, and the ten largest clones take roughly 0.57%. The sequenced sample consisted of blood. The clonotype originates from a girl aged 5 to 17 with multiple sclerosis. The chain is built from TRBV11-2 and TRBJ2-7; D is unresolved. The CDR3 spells CASSLSAALSYEQYF. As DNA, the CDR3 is TGTGCCAGCAGCCTATCGGCTGCCCTCTCCTACGAGCAGTACTTC.